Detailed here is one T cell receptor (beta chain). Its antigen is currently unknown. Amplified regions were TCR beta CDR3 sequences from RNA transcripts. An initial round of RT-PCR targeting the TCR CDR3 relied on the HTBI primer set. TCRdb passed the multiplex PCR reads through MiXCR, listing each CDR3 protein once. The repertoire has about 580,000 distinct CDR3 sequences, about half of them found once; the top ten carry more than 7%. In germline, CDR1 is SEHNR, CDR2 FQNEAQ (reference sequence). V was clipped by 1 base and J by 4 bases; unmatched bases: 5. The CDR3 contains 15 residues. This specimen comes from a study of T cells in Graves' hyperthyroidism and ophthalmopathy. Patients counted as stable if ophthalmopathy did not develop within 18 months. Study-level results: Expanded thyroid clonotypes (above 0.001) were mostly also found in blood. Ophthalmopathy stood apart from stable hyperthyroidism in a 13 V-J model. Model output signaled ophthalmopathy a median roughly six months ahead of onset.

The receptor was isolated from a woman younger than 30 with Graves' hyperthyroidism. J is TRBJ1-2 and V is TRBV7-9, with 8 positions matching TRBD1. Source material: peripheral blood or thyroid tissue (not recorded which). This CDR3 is CASSLGGQVSYGYTF. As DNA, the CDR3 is TGTGCCAGCAGCTTAGGGGGACAGGTGTCCTATGGCTACACCTTC.